These T cell receptor beta chains were read from a single sample in a study of breast tumors, draining lymph nodes, adjacent tissues. Via MiXCR, TCRdb re-called the multiplex PCR reads, giving one row per CDR3 protein. The data contain roughly 220,000 distinct CDR3 sequences, less than 40% of them seen just once; the ten biggest clones take up over 3.5%. Sequences were obtained from axillary lymph node tissue. These receptors were obtained from a female donor with breast cancer. Some clones in this sample may be carry-over from other donors' samples. The CDR3 runs from the conserved cysteine through the conserved F or W. Each record gives: V gene, J gene, clone size, CDR3 protein. A clone size is listed for some rows: how often the clone was seen (once, few, many), or a class if it is expanded.

TRBV11-3	TRBJ2-3	.	CASRSGTSGRKSTDTQYF
TRBV7-9	TRBJ2-5	.	CASSLLYPRGSETQYF
TRBV5-8	TRBJ1-3	.	CASSFGGGVPGNTIYF
TRBV6-1	TRBJ2-1	.	CASSHIYNEQFF
TRBV7-9	TRBJ2-1	.	CASSAGLAGVYEQFF
TRBV6-4	TRBJ2-2	.	CASRDINRGNNTSTGELFF
TRBV20-1	TRBJ1-6	.	CSARDPTALGGASPLHF
TRBV11-3	TRBJ2-7	.	CASSSPSQARGLGF
TRBV2	TRBJ2-1	once	CASVQGPEQFF
TRBV6-4	TRBJ2-2	many	CASSDSHGTGELFF
TRBV20-1	TRBJ2-3	many	CSASGTRTDTQYF
TRBV20-1	TRBJ1-5	many	CSARDNLAQPQHF
TRBV11-2	TRBJ2-6	many	CASSPLTSGANVLTF
TRBV12-3/TRBV12-4	TRBJ2-7	many	CASRLPRGEQYF
TRBV29-1	TRBJ2-5	.	CSVGNGGGQETQYF
TRBV7-7	TRBJ2-5	many	CASSPSGRASETQYF
TRBV6-6	TRBJ1-2	few	CASSHVDVKRGGYTF
TRBV7-9	TRBJ2-7	.	CASSFSGAYLGPYEQYF
TRBV10-2	TRBJ2-5	many	CASRSTWETQYF
TRBV10-3	TRBJ2-7	many	CATAQAGGALIYEQYF
TRBV19	TRBJ1-3	.	CASRMTISSGNTIYF
TRBV7-8	TRBJ1-3	few	CASSLKPNYGYTIYF
TRBV30	TRBJ2-2	.	CAWSASRGRELFF
TRBV5-1	TRBJ2-2	many	CASIPTGSTGELFF
TRBV7-3	TRBJ2-1	.	CASTHSGLSNEQFF
TRBV6-5	TRBJ2-1	few	CASIDRGGRSNEQFF
TRBV19	TRBJ2-5	.	CASSIGLSSFQETQYF
TRBV18	TRBJ2-2	.	CASSRGSTGELFF
TRBV7-8	TRBJ2-5	many	CASSFGTKETQYF
TRBV6-6	TRBJ1-2	many	CASSGRQGGYGYTF
TRBV5-1	TRBJ1-4	many	CASSVGQGPTNEKLFF
TRBV12-3/TRBV12-4	TRBJ1-4	many	CASKKNGPVEKLFF
TRBV20-1	TRBJ1-4	many	CSAGTLNEKLFF
TRBV7-3	TRBJ2-1	many	CASSSRISGGANEQFF
TRBV27	TRBJ1-2	few	CASSSRDLTGGYTF
TRBV30	TRBJ1-1	.	CAWTGGMNTEAFF
TRBV5-8	TRBJ2-5	many	CASSRTSAAQETQYF
TRBV12-3/TRBV12-4	TRBJ1-3	many	CASSFGGNSGNTIYF
TRBV12-5	TRBJ1-2	.	CASGFTGHYGYTF
TRBV3-1	TRBJ1-2	few	CASSQRRAGAGGYTF
TRBV12-3/TRBV12-4	TRBJ1-3	.	CASSLVTGGQGNTIYF
TRBV11-3	TRBJ2-5	.	CASSLRGTQYF
TRBV27	TRBJ1-4	many	CASSSDRGQELFF
TRBV18	TRBJ2-7	many	CASSPGTGDEQYF
TRBV2	TRBJ2-5	many	CASSGGQYQETQYF
TRBV2	TRBJ2-7	.	CASSEEGPYEQYF
TRBV18	TRBJ2-1	.	CASSPRLAGHNEQFF
TRBV6-5	TRBJ1-2	.	CASRLKGYTF
TRBV11-2	TRBJ2-2	many	CASSPRVSGGRHTGELFF
TRBV7-9	TRBJ2-3	.	CASSRSSGSTDTQYF
TRBV6-5	TRBJ2-2	few	CASSYRGRLNTGELFF
TRBV7-9	TRBJ2-7	many	CASSPDRGEQYF
TRBV28	TRBJ2-7	few	CASSPPPTYEQYF